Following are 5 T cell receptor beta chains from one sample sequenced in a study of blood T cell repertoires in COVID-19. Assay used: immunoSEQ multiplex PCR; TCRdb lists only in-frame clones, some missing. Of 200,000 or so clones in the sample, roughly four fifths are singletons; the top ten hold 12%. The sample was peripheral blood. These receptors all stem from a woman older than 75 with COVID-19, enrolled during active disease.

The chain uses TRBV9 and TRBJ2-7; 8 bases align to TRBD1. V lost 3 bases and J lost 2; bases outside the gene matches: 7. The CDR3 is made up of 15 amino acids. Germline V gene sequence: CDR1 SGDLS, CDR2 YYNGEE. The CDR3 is CASSEGGQGPYEQYF. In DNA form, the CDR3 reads TGTGCCAGCAGCGAAGGAGGACAGGGACCCTACGAGCAGTACTTC.

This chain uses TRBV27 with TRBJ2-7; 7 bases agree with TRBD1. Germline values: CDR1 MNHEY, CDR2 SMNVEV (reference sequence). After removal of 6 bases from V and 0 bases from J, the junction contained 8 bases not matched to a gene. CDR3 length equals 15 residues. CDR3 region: CASRFGTVSSYEQYF. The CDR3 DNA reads TGTGCCAGCAGATTCGGGACAGTGAGCTCCTACGAGCAGTACTTC.

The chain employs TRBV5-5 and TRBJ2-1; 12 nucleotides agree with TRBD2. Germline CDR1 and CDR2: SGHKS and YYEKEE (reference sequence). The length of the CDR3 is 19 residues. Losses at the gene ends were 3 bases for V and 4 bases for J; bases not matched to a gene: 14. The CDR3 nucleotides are TGTGCCAGCAGCTCCCTGGGGACTAGCGGGCCCCGAGGATACAATGAGCAGTTCTTC. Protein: CASSSLGTSGPRGYNEQFF. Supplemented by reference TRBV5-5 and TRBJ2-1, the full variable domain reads DAGVTQSPTHLIKTRGQQVTLRCSPISGHKSVSWYQQVLGQGPQFIFQYYEKEERGRGNFPDRFSARQFPNYSSELNVNALLLGDSALYLCASSSLGTSGPRGYNEQFFGPGTRLTVL.

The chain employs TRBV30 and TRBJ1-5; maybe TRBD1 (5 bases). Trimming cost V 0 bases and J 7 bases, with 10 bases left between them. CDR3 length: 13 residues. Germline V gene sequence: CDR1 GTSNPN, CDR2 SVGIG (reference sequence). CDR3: CAWSVQGRQPQHF. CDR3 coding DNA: TGTGCCTGGAGTGTCCAGGGCCGGCAGCCCCAGCATTTT. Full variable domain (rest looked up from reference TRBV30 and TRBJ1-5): SQTIHQWPATLVQPVGSPLSLECTVEGTSNPNLYWYRQAAGRGLQLLFYSVGIGQISSEVPQNLSASRPQDRQFILSSKKLLLSDSGFYLCAWSVQGRQPQHFGDGTRLSIL.

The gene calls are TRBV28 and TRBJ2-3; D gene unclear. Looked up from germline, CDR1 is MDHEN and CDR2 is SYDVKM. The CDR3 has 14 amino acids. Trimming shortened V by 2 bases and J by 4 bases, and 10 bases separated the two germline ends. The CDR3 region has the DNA TGTGCCAGCAGTTTACGGTTCCGGGCAGATACGCAGTATTTT. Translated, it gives CASSLRFRADTQYF.